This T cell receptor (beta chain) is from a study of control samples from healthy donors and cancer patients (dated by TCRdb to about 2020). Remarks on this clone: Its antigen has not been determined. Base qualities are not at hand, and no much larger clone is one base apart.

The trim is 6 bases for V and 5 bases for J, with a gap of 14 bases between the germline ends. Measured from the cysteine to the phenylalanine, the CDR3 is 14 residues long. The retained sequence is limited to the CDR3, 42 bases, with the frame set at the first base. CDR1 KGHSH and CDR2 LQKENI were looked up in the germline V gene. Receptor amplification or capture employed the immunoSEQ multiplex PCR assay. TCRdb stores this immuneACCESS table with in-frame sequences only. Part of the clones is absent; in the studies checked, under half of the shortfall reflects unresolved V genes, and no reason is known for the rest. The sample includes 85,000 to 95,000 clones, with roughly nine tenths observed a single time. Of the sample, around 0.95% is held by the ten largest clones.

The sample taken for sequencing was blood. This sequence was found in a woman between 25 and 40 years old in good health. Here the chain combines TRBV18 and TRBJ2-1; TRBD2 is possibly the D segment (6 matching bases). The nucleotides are TGTGCCAGCTCCCTGATGTGGGGGGACAATGAGCAGTTCTTC. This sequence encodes CASSLMWGDNEQFF.